This entry lists 11 T cell receptor beta chains sequenced from one sample in a study of response to subunit inactivated influenza vaccine. TCRdb called the RT-PCR reads again in MiXCR, with one record for every CDR3 protein. The repertoire consists of around 300,000 distinct CDR3 sequences, with approximately 20% occurring once and the leading ten covering about a tenth. The specimen comprised PBMCs from blood, sampled approximately 20 months after vaccination. These receptors were collected from a man aged 50 to 75 who received an inactivated influenza vaccine.

This clonotype has ten or more counts. The chain joins TRBV28 to TRBJ1-2, with D possibly being TRBD1 (5 bases). The CDR3 is 14 amino acids. In germline, CDR1 is MDHEN, CDR2 SYDVKM. Between the trimmed V and J ends, which lost 2 bases and 4 bases, there was a span of 11 bases. In DNA, the CDR3 is TGTGCCAGCAGTTTAAATATCGGGGGCTATGGCTACACCTTC. This translates into CASSLNIGGYGYTF.

A few counts support this clonotype. The V gene is TRBV20-1, the J gene TRBJ2-3, with 7 positions matching TRBD1. The CDR3 runs to 13 residues. Trimming took 5 bases from V and 2 from J; bases not matched to a gene: 4. Per germline, CDR1 DFQATT and CDR2 SNEGSKA (reference sequence). The CDR3 protein is CSAVQGLTDTQYF. CDR3 DNA: TGCAGTGCTGTACAGGGGCTCACAGATACGCAGTATTTT.

This clonotype has a single count. This may come from a read error, since a much larger clone is one base off. The rearrangement uses TRBV20-1 and TRBJ1-1, with D unclear. Germline V gene data show CDR1 as DFQATT and CDR2 as SNEGSKA (reference sequence). V was clipped by 0 bases and J by 3 bases, with 8 bases between them. The CDR3 consists of 13 residues. The DNA of the CDR3 is TGCAGTGCTAGAGACGGGCGAGACACTGAAGCTTTCTTT. This translates into CSARDGRDTEAFF.

CDR3 DNA: TGTGCCAGCAGCTTAGAGAGTTGGGGCTACACCTTC. Encoded protein: CASSLESWGYTF. This chain connects TRBV7-2 to TRBJ1-2; D gene unclear. This CDR3 is 12 amino acids long. Per the germline V gene, CDR1 is SGHTA and CDR2 is FQGNSA. Deletions cut 1 base from V and 8 bases from J, with 8 bases between.

This chain links TRBV7-2 with TRBJ1-5, with D uncertain. The CDR3 contains 14 residues. Between the trimmed V and J ends, which lost 5 bases and 3 bases, there was a span of 11 bases. Germline CDR1 reads SGHTA; CDR2 reads FQGNSA. The DNA of the CDR3 is TGTGCCAGCAGCCCCGTCTGGACCAATCAGCCCCAGCATTTT. This translates into CASSPVWTNQPQHF.

This clonotype was detected a few times. J is TRBJ1-2 and V is TRBV11-2; D call uncertain. The CDR3 has 16 residues. Trimming cost V 0 bases and J 0 bases, with 11 bases left between them. The V gene's germline CDR1 is SGHAT and CDR2 FQNNGV. The CDR3 DNA is TGTGCCAGCAGCTTAGATCTGTCAGAAACTAACTATGGCTACACCTTC. Translated, it gives CASSLDLSETNYGYTF. The full variable domain, with the rest looked up from reference TRBV11-2 and TRBJ1-2, is EAGVAQSPRYKIIEKRQSVAFWCNPISGHATLYWYQQILGQGPKLLIQFQNNGVVDDSQLPKDRFSAERLKGVDSTLKIQPAKLEDSAVYLCASSLDLSETNYGYTFGSGTRLTVV.

The chain joins TRBV21-1 to TRBJ2-7. TRBV21-1 is assigned pseudogene status. The CDR3 runs 11 residues. The CDR3 reads CASSKGLRKYF. The CDR3 region has the DNA TGTGCCAGCAGCAAAGGTCTGAGGAAGTACTTC.

V is TRBV6-5 and J is TRBJ2-3; weak D call: TRBD1 (5 bases). Per the germline V gene, CDR1 is MNHEY and CDR2 is SVGAGI. The CDR3 spans 14 residues. Trimming took 3 bases from V and 2 from J, leaving 9 bases between them. The CDR3 spells CASSYRQNTDTQYF. The CDR3 DNA reads TGTGCCAGCAGTTATCGACAGAACACAGATACGCAGTATTTT.

This clonotype was seen ten or more times. J is TRBJ1-6 and V is TRBV12-3 or TRBV12-4; no firm D call. This CDR3 has 20 residues. The V end lost 1 base, the J end lost 0 bases, and 19 bases lay between the germline ends. The CDR3, as DNA: TGTGCCAGCAGTTTAGACCCCAACGCGGGTCCTCACTCCTATAATTCACCCCTCCACTTT. It encodes CASSLDPNAGPHSYNSPLHF.

This clonotype was observed a few times. The gene calls are TRBV3-1 and TRBJ1-3, with 7 bases lining up with TRBD1. Losses at the gene ends were 4 bases for V and 2 bases for J; bases not matched to a gene: 5. Germline CDR1 and CDR2: LGHDT and YNNKEL (reference sequence). The CDR3 length is 15 residues. Here the CDR3 DNA reads TGTGCCAGCAGCCGCACAGGGGTAGCTGGAAACACCATATATTTT. Translated: CASSRTGVAGNTIYF.

This clonotype was counted at least ten times. This chain connects TRBV7-2 to TRBJ1-2; D not certain. The CDR3 is 14 amino acids. V dropped 4 bases and J dropped 1 base, with 10 bases sitting between them. The germline CDR1 and CDR2 sequences are SGHTA and FQGNSA. The CDR3 is CASSSRTGNYGYTF. CDR3 DNA sequence: TGTGCCAGCAGCTCTCGGACGGGTAACTATGGCTACACCTTC. The full variable domain, completed using reference TRBV7-2 and TRBJ1-2, is GAGVSQSPSNKVTEKGKDVELRCDPISGHTALYWYRQSLGQGLEFLIYFQGNSAPDKSGLPSDRFSAERTGGSVSTLTIQRTQQEDSAVYLCASSSRTGNYGYTFGSGTRLTVV.